The 23 T cell receptor beta chains given below trace back to one sample, sequenced in a study of blood T cell repertoires in COVID-19. Only in-frame clones appear in the TCRdb table, and some are missing; sequencing was by immunoSEQ multiplex PCR. The sample consists of 150,000 to 200,000 clones, approximately 90% of them appearing once. Material for sequencing was PBMCs or T cells enriched from blood (not recorded which). The receptor set was obtained from a woman aged 18-29 years who had recovered from COVID-19.

The chain uses TRBV6-4 and TRBJ2-3; 7 nucleotides align to TRBD1. V gave up 2 bases and J gave up 0 bases; unmatched junction bases: 8. Germline CDR1 and CDR2: MRHNA and SNTAGT. There are 17 residues in the CDR3. CDR3: CASSDGSGDRSTDTQYF. Here the CDR3 DNA reads TGTGCCAGCAGTGACGGCTCTGGGGACAGAAGCACAGATACGCAGTATTTT.

The chain has TRBV28 and TRBJ1-5; D may be TRBD1 (6 bases). Trimming left V 2 bases short and J 2 bases short, with 16 bases between. The CDR3 runs 17 residues. Germline V gives CDR1 MDHEN, CDR2 SYDVKM. For the CDR3, the DNA is TGTGCCAGCAGTTTAAGGGGGTACAGGGATCGCAATCAGCCCCAGCATTTT. Protein: CASSLRGYRDRNQPQHF.

This clone has a single count. J is TRBJ2-7 and V is TRBV27; 7 bases agree with TRBD2. This CDR3 region has 15 residues. Per the germline V gene, CDR1 is MNHEY and CDR2 is SMNVEV (reference sequence). After removal of 2 bases from V and 6 bases from J, the junction contained 10 bases not matched to a gene. CDR3 loop: CASSLTGEGGSEQYF. CDR3 nucleotide sequence: TGTGCCAGCAGTTTAACGGGGGAGGGAGGATCCGAGCAGTACTTC.

This clone came up once. The V and J genes are TRBV20-1 and TRBJ2-3; weak D call: TRBD1 (5 bases). Trimming pared 6 bases from V and 6 bases from J, leaving 10 bases between. The germline V gene has CDR1 DFQATT and CDR2 SNEGSKA (reference sequence). This CDR3 spans 11 amino acids. Here the CDR3 reads CSAQTDDTQYF. The CDR3, as DNA: TGCAGTGCCCAGACAGACGATACGCAGTATTTT.

The chain uses TRBV27 and TRBJ1-2; 8 positions match TRBD1. CDR3 size: 15 residues. The germline gives CDR1 MNHEY, CDR2 SMNVEV (reference sequence). V was pared by 8 bases and J by 5 bases, with 13 bases of the junction left unmatched. The CDR3 reads CASRSLDRDGYGYTF. DNA for the CDR3: TGTGCCAGCCGCAGTTTGGACAGGGACGGTTATGGCTACACCTTC.

The rearrangement links TRBV4-1 to TRBJ2-7; 11 bases are a match to TRBD2. Per the germline V gene, CDR1 is MGHRA and CDR2 is YSYEKL. This CDR3 contains 15 residues. Unmatched junction bases numbered 8, after V lost 8 bases and J lost 2 bases. The CDR3 DNA follows: TGCGCCAGCGGGCCTCCGGGACTAGCGGCCTACGAGCAGTACTTC. Translation: CASGPPGLAAYEQYF.

V gene TRBV2 combines with J gene TRBJ1-5, with 8 bases that match TRBD1. Germline V lookup: CDR1 SNHLY, CDR2 FYNNEI. The V segment lost 4 bases and the J segment 6 bases; nucleotides outside the gene matches: 5. There are 14 residues in the CDR3. The CDR3 DNA reads as TGTGCCAGCAGTGGGACAGGGAGAGGTCAGCCCCAGCATTTT. This codes for CASSGTGRGQPQHF.

The chain joins TRBV12-3 or TRBV12-4 to TRBJ2-3, with D possibly TRBD2 on 5 matching bases. The CDR3 extends over 11 amino acids. With 6 bases removed from V and 7 bases from J, the gap between germline ends came to 8 bases. The CDR3 reads CASSSGNTQYF. Here the CDR3 DNA reads TGTGCCAGCAGCTCGGGAAATACGCAGTATTTT.

The chain links TRBV19 to TRBJ2-3; no clear D. This CDR3 has 12 amino acids. Trimming removed 1 base from V and 5 bases from J, with 4 bases in between. The germline CDR1 and CDR2 sequences are LNHDA and SQIVND (reference sequence). CDR3 residues: CASSIGRDTQYF. For the CDR3, the DNA is TGTGCCAGTAGTATAGGGAGAGATACGCAGTATTTT.

The rearrangement uses TRBV12-3 or TRBV12-4 and TRBJ2-4; D possibly corresponds to TRBD2 (6 bases). V was shortened by 8 bases and J by 3 bases, with 11 bases between the two germline ends. The CDR3 is made up of 13 amino acids. The CDR3 DNA follows: TGTGCCAGCCCGGGGGTGGGCAAAAACATTCAGTACTTC. This sequence encodes CASPGVGKNIQYF.

Concerning this clone: Different DNA sequences within this sample yield the same CDR3. V and J are TRBV20-1 and TRBJ2-7; D is undetermined. There are 11 residues in the CDR3. Per the germline V gene, CDR1 is DFQATT and CDR2 is SNEGSKA (reference sequence). Trimming cost V 5 bases and J 2 bases, with 7 bases left between them. CDR3 sequence reads: CSALRAYEQYF. CDR3 DNA sequence: TGCAGTGCTCTCCGAGCCTACGAGCAGTACTTC.

This chain links TRBV29-1 with TRBJ1-2; D may be TRBD1 (5 bases). Deletions cut 7 bases from V and 6 bases from J, with 12 bases between. The CDR3 has 11 amino acids. Germline CDR1 is SQVTM and CDR2 is ANQGSEA. The CDR3 bases are TGCAGCGCCGCCGGGGGAGATGGCTACACCTTC. It is translated as CSAAGGDGYTF.

This clone was seen a single time. This rearrangement joins TRBV28 to TRBJ2-3; D may be TRBD1 (5 bases). The CDR3 sequence is 13 residues long. Germline loops: CDR1 MDHEN, CDR2 SYDVKM. The V gene lost 4 bases and the J gene lost 3 bases, with 8 bases spanning the gap. In DNA form, the CDR3 reads TGTGCCAGCAGTTCCAGGGTGACAGATACGCAGTATTTT. Translating gives CASSSRVTDTQYF.

The DNA for the CDR3 is TGTGCCAGCAAACAGGCCGGTGAAGCTTTCTTT. It encodes CASKQAGEAFF. The V and J genes are TRBV6-5 and TRBJ1-1, with D maybe TRBD1 (5 bases). The CDR3 is made up of 11 amino acids. Germline CDR1 MNHEY, CDR2 SVGAGI. V gave up 7 bases and J gave up 7 bases, with 10 bases separating them.

This sequence joins TRBV5-1 and TRBJ2-5; 8 nucleotides agree with TRBD1. With V trimmed by 4 bases and J by 3 bases, 5 bases remained unmatched. Per the germline V gene, CDR1 is SGHRS and CDR2 is YFSETQ. This CDR3 comprises 14 residues. DNA for the CDR3: TGCGCCAGCAGCGCATTGACAGGGGAAGAGACCCAGTACTTC. Translated, it gives CASSALTGEETQYF. The full variable domain, its missing parts supplied by reference TRBV5-1 and TRBJ2-5, is KAGVTQTPRYLIKTRGQQVTLSCSPISGHRSVSWYQQTPGQGLQFLFEYFSETQRNKGNFPGRFSGRQFSNSRSEMNVSTLELGDSALYLCASSALTGEETQYFGPGTRLLVL.

The rearrangement joins TRBV28 to TRBJ2-1, with TRBD2 matching over 12 bases. In germline, CDR1 is MDHEN, CDR2 SYDVKM. CDR3 length: 15 amino acids. Trimming cost V 8 bases and J 4 bases; bases outside gene matches: 6. CDR3 protein: CASSAGTSGYNEQFF. The CDR3 DNA reads TGTGCCAGCTCTGCCGGGACTAGCGGGTACAATGAGCAGTTCTTC.

The V and J genes are TRBV7-8 and TRBJ2-1; perhaps TRBD2 as D (6 bases). The CDR3 runs 17 residues. In germline, CDR1 is SGHVS, CDR2 FQNEAQ. Trimming stripped 6 bases from V and 6 bases from J, with 24 bases between. The CDR3 spells CASSLSFRLVIGNEQFF. CDR3 DNA: TGTGCCAGCAGTCTTTCTTTCCGACTAGTCATCGGCAATGAGCAGTTCTTC. Using reference TRBV7-8 and TRBJ2-1 for the parts outside the CDR3, the full variable domain is GAGVSQSPRYKVAKRGQDVALRCDPISGHVSLFWYQQALGQGPEFLTYFQNEAQLDKSGLPSDRFFAERPEGSVSTLKIQRTQQEDSAVYLCASSLSFRLVIGNEQFFGPGTRLTVL.

The V gene is TRBV15, the J gene TRBJ1-2, with TRBD1 identical over 8 bases. The CDR3 has 13 amino acids. Trimming removed 3 bases from V and 8 bases from J; junction bases left unmatched: 5. Germline CDR1 and CDR2: LNHNV and YYDKDF (reference sequence). The CDR3 here is CATSSRTGSGYTF. CDR3 DNA sequence: TGTGCCACCAGCAGCAGGACAGGGTCCGGCTACACCTTC.

This chain connects TRBV4-1 to TRBJ2-5; TRBD2 agrees at 16 bases. The germline CDR1 and CDR2 sequences are MGHRA and YSYEKL. CDR3 size: 21 residues. V dropped 3 bases and J dropped 4; count of bases not matched to a gene: 17. The DNA for the CDR3 is TGCGCCAGCAGCCAGCACGGGACTAGCGGGAGGGCCTCATTTCGCGTAGAGACCCAGTACTTC. As protein: CASSQHGTSGRASFRVETQYF.

The count of this clone is one. The rearrangement links TRBV6-5 to TRBJ1-2; D unresolved. CDR1 and CDR2 (germline): MNHEY, SVGAGI. The CDR3 contains 12 residues. Trimming stripped 6 bases from V and 3 bases from J, with 8 bases between. CDR3 in DNA: TGTGCCAGCAGAATAACGGACTATGGCTACACCTTC. Protein: CASRITDYGYTF.

This clone has only one observation. This chain connects TRBV3-1 (or the pseudogene TRBV3-2) to TRBJ2-1; 10 bases line up with TRBD2. The CDR3 has 17 amino acids. J gave up 6 bases and V 4 bases, and 12 bases lay outside the gene matches. CDR1 and CDR2 from the germline V gene are LGHDT and YNNKEL (reference sequence). The CDR3 spells CASSPRLRAGGPNEQFF. CDR3 DNA sequence: TGTGCCAGCAGCCCGAGGTTAAGAGCGGGAGGGCCCAATGAGCAGTTCTTC.

The V gene is TRBV6-5, the J gene TRBJ1-2; perhaps TRBD1 as D (5 bases). The CDR3 covers 12 residues. Trimming took off 6 bases at V and 9 bases at J, with 14 bases between the two ends. Germline V gives CDR1 MNHEY, CDR2 SVGAGI. As DNA, the CDR3 is TGTGCCAGCAGATCCGACAGACCCAGCTACACCTTC. Protein product: CASRSDRPSYTF.

A few counts support this clone. The chain carries TRBV7-9 and TRBJ1-4; possible D gene TRBD1, 6 bases. The CDR3 length is 14 residues. CDR1 is SEHNR, CDR2 FQNEAQ, per germline (reference sequence). V gave up 6 bases and J gave up 8 bases, with 16 bases separating them. The CDR3 loop reads CASRLTGFQEKLFF. CDR3 in DNA: TGTGCCAGCAGGTTAACAGGGTTTCAAGAAAAACTGTTTTTT.